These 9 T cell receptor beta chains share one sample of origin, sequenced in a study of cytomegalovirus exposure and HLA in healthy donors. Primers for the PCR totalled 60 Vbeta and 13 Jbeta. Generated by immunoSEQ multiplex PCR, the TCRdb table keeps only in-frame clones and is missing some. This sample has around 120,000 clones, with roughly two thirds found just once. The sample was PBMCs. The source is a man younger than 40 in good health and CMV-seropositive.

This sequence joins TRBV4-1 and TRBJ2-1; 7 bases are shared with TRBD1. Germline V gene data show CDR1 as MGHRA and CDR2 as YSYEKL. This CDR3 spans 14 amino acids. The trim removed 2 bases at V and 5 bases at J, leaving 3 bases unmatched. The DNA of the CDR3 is TGCGCCAGCAGCCAATGGGACAGAGACAATGAGCAGTTCTTC. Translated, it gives CASSQWDRDNEQFF.

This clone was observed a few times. In nucleotides, the CDR3 is TGTGCCAGCAGACTCGGACAGGTGGCATATGAAAAACTGTTTTTT. Translating gives CASRLGQVAYEKLFF. The chain joins TRBV6-1 to TRBJ1-4; 7 bases are a match to TRBD1. Germline V gives CDR1 MNHNS, CDR2 SASEGT. The length of the CDR3 is 15 residues. Losses at the gene ends were 6 bases for V and 6 bases for J; bases not matched to a gene: 10.

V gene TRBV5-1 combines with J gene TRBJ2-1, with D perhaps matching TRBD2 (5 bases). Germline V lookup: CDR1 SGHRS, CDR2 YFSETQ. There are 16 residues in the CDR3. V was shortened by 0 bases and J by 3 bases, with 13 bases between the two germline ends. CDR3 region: CASSLAGMVVYNEQFF. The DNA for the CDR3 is TGCGCCAGCAGCTTGGCGGGGATGGTCGTCTACAATGAGCAGTTCTTC. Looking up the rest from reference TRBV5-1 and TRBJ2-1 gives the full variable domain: KAGVTQTPRYLIKTRGQQVTLSCSPISGHRSVSWYQQTPGQGLQFLFEYFSETQRNKGNFPGRFSGRQFSNSRSEMNVSTLELGDSALYLCASSLAGMVVYNEQFFGPGTRLTVL.

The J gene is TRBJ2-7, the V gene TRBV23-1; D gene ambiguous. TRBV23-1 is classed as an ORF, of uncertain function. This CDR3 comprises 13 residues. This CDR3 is CGQRHTGSYEQYF. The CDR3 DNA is TGCGGCCAGAGGCATACTGGATCCTACGAGCAGTACTTC.

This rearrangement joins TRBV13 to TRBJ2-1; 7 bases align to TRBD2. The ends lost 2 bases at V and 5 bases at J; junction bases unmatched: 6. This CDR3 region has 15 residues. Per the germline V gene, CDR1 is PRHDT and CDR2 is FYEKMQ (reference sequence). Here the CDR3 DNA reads TGTGCCAGCAGCTTACTGGGACTAACCCACAATGAGCAGTTCTTC. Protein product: CASSLLGLTHNEQFF.

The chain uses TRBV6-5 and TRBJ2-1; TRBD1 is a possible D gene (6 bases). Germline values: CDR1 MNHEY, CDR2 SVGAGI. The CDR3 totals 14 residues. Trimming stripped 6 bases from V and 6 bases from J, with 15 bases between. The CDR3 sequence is CASRHLTGGNEQFF. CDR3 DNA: TGTGCCAGCAGACACCTGACAGGAGGCAATGAGCAGTTCTTC.

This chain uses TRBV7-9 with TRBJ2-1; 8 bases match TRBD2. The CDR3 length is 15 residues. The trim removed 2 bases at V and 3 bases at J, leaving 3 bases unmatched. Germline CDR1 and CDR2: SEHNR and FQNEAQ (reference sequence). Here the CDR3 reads CASSLRLAGYNEQFF. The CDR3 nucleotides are TGTGCCAGCAGCTTAAGGCTAGCGGGCTACAATGAGCAGTTCTTC.

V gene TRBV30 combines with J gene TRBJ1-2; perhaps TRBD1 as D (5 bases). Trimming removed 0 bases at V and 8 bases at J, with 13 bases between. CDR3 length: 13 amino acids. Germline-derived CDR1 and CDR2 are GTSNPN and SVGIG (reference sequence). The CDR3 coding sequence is TGTGCCTGGAGTGTATTTGCCGGGGGGGGCTACACCTTC. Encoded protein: CAWSVFAGGGYTF.

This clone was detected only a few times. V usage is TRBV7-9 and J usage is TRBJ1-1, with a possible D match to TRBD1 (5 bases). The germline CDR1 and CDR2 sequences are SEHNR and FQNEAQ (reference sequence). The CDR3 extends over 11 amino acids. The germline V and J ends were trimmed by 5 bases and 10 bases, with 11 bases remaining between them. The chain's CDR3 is CASSLRDSAFF. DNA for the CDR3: TGTGCCAGCAGCCTCAGGGACTCAGCTTTCTTT.